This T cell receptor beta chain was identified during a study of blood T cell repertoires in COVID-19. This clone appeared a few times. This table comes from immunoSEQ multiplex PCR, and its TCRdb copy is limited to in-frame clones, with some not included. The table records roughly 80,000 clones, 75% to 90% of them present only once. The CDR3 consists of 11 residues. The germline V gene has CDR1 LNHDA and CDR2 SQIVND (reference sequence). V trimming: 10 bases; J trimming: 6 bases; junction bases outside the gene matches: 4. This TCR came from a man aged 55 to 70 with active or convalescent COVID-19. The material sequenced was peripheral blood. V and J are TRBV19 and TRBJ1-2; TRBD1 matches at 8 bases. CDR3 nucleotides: TGTGCCAACCAGGGGGCGAATGGCTACACCTTC. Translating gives CANQGANGYTF.